This T cell receptor (beta chain) was sequenced during a study of blood T cell repertoires in COVID-19. Across the study: Sites across the United States, Italy and Spain contributed samples from acute and convalescent COVID-19. The analysed material was cDNA or gDNA that came from T cells, B-cell-depleted T cells, or PBMCs.

Original methodology: The authors estimated nucleated cell counts from reference gene primer amplification. Profiled with immunoSEQ multiplex PCR; TCRdb holds only in-frame clones, not every one. The DNA was the basis for D and trimming; V, J and clone size are from that table. The repertoire holds roughly 320,000 clones, roughly 85% seen once, with about 7% in the top ten. J gave up 4 bases and V 7 bases, and 11 bases lay outside the gene matches. CDR1 SQVTM and CDR2 ANQGSEA come from the germline V gene. The CDR3 runs 14 residues. The chain is built from TRBV29-1 and TRBJ1-2; 8 bases are a match to TRBD1. The TCR sequence derives from a human donor in a cohort sampled during active COVID-19. The specimen sequenced was peripheral blood. As DNA, the CDR3 is TGCAGCGGATGGCCGTTACAGGGGGGCTATGGCTACACCTTC. Encoded protein: CSGWPLQGGYGYTF. The entire variable domain, with the rest obtained from reference TRBV29-1 and TRBJ1-2, is as follows: SAVISQKPSRDICQRGTSLTIQCQVDSQVTMMFWYRQQPGQSLTLIATANQGSEATYESGFVIDKFPISRPNLTFSTLTVSNMSPEDSSIYLCSGWPLQGGYGYTFGSGTRLTVV.